This T cell receptor beta chain was recorded in a study of blood T cell repertoires in COVID-19. Generated by immunoSEQ multiplex PCR, the TCRdb table keeps only in-frame clones and is missing some. The sample has about 180,000 clones; around 87% are singletons. Unmatched junction bases numbered 6, after V lost 4 bases and J lost 4 bases. The V gene's germline CDR1 is KGHDR and CDR2 SFDVKD. This CDR3 has 15 amino acids. The sample was peripheral blood. This TCR came from a man between 40 and 49 years old with active or convalescent COVID-19. This sequence joins TRBV24-1 and TRBJ2-7; 10 nucleotides match TRBD1. Here the CDR3 DNA reads TGTGCCACCAGTGACTGGGACAGGGGCAGATACGAGCAGTACTTC. This translates into CATSDWDRGRYEQYF.